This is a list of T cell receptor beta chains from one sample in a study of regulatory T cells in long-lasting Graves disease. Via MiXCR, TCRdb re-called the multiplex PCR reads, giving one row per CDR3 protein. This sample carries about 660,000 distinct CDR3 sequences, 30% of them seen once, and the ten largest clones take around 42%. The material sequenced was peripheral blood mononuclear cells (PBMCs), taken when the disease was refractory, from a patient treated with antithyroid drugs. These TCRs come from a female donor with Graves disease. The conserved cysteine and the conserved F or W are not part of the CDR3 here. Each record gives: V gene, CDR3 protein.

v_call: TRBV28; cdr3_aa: ASSRRTANSYNEQF
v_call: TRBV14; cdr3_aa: ASTGVEGYNEQF
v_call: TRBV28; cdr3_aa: ASSSGTGKNIQY
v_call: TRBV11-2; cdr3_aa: ASSLGQGWVYEQY
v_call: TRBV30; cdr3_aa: AWSARSAGAGGKLF
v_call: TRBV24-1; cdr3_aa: ATSDQTTHDIYGYT
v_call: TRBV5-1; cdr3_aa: ASSPGTAYSAEAF
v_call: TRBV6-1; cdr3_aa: ASRKDRLNTGELF
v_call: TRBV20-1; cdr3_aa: SAKRGGLGAF
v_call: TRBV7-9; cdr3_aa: ASSPSGQVDYEQY
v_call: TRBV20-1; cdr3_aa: SARRTQGINQPQH
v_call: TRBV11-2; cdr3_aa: ASSFWNSEETQY
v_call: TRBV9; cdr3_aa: ASSVNSGSPNTEAF
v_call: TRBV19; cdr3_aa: ATRTGGLVEKLF
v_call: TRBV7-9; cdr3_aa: ASSSQVMGILETQY
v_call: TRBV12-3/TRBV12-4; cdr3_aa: ASRSRSQGPGELF
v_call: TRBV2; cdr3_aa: ASSEAHVRGGGGYT
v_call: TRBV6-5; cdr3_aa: ASSYSLGSYGYT
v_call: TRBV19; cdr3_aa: ASSIHGPGGGETQY
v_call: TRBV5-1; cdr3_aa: ASGTGGGDEQY
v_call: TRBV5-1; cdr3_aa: ASSLVARGRNGYT
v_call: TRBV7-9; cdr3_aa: ASSLGGGKEEKLF
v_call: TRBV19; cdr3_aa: ASMTENQPQH
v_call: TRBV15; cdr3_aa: ATSRDVGAGNTIY
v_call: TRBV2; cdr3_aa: ASSETENQPQH
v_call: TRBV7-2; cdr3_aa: ASSLGRRNGYT
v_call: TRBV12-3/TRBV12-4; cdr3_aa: ASMQGRRETQY
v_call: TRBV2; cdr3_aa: ASGQAIPGYT
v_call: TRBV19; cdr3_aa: ASTLWAGYGYT
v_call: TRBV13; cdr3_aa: ASSLDVGQGFPEAF
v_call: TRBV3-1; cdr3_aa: ASSPQGSANQPQH
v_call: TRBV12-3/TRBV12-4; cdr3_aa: ASSLRGSWNQPQH
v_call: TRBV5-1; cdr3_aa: ASSLGKETQY
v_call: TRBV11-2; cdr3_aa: ASSLGGIGTEAF
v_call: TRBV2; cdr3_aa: ASRLATSTDTQY
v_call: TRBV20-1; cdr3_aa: SARRLAGGGTDTQY
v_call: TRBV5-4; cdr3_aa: ASSRNLAETYEQY
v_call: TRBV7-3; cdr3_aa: ASSLMRGAGNTGELF
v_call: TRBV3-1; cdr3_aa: ASSVRLAGVTGELF
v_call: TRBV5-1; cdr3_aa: ASRRELGTSRWETQY
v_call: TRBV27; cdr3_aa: ANGLAGPGTYEQY
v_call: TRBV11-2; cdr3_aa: ASSSEMNTEAF
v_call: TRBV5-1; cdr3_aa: ASSIGTGSTGELF
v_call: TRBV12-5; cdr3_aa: ASGLVGGSDEQY
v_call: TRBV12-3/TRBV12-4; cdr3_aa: ASSPSDRGNQPQH
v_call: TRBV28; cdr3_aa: ASSSLLIDRGDYGYT
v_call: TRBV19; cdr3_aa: ASKPTRQTFYGYT
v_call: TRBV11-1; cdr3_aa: ASSLGDRVGNEQF
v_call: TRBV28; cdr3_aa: ASRGGSYGYT
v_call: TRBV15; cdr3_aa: ATSRDFTNQPQH
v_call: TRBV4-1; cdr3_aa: ASRPTGTSGRAAGELF